This T cell receptor (beta chain) was observed in a study of glioma-infiltrating T cells after dendritic cell vaccination. Study overall: Between about 2002 and 2013, patients got autologous tumor lysate-pulsed dendritic cell vaccines.

The CDR3 is 16 amino acids. Noted time point: after dendritic cell vaccination, including at tumor progression/relapse. Blood PBMC samples: pre-vaccination, two weeks post third vaccination, and at tumor progression. Generated by immunoSEQ multiplex PCR, the TCRdb table keeps only in-frame clones and is missing some. The data contain 100,000 to 120,000 clones, around 91% of them seen just once; the ten biggest clones take up approximately 2.7%. The sequences come from blood, collected after dendritic cell vaccination. The rearrangement joins TRBV21-1 to TRBJ1-5. TRBV21-1 is given as a pseudogene. This clonotype originated in a human donor with glioblastoma. For the CDR3, the DNA is TGTGCCAGCAGCAAAGTTGAGGGCAGGGACTTTCAGCCCCAGCATTTT. This encodes CASSKVEGRDFQPQHF.